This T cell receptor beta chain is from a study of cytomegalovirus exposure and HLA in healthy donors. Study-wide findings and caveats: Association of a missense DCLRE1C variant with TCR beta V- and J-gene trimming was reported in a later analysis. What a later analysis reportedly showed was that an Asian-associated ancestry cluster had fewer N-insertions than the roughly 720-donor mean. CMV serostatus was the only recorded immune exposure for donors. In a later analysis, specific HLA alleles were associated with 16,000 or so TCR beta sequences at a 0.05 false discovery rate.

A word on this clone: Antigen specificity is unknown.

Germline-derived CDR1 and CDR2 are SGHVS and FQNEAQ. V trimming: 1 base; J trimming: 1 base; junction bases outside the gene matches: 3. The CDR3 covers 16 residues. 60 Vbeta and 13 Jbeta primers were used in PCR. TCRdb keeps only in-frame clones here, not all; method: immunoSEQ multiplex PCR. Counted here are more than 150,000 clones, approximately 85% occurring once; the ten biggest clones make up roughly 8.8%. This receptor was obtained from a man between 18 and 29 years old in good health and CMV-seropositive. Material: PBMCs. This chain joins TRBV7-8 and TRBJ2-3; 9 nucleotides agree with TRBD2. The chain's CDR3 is CASSLGGGGGTDTQYF. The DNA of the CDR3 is TGTGCCAGCAGCTTAGGGGGCGGGGGGGGCACAGATACGCAGTATTTT.